The 24 T cell receptor beta chains below were found in one sample sequenced in a study of regulatory T cells in long-lasting Graves disease. Time point indicated: newly diagnosed GD, antithyroid drugs for less than 3 months. The authors made the TCR library using RNA they extracted from PBMCs. Arm-PCR of CDR3 regions and iRepertoire HTBI primers were used to build TCR beta libraries. TCRdb used MiXCR to reprocess the multiplex PCR reads, holding one entry per CDR3 protein. The sample contains about 240,000 distinct CDR3 sequences, around 20% of which appear only once. The specimen comprised peripheral blood mononuclear cells (PBMCs), sampled at new diagnosis, from a patient treated with antithyroid drugs. All receptors derive from a female donor with Graves disease.

This clonotype has at least ten counts. J is TRBJ2-3 and V is TRBV2; no definite D call. This CDR3 region has 14 residues. The germline gives CDR1 SNHLY, CDR2 FYNNEI. The V end lost 7 bases, the J end lost 2 bases, and 13 bases lay between the germline ends. For the CDR3, the DNA is TGTGCCAGCAATTTCCTGGAGAACACAGATACGCAGTATTTT. Translating gives CASNFLENTDTQYF.

This clonotype occurred many times. This chain uses TRBV7-3 with TRBJ1-1; possible D gene TRBD1, 5 bases. The V end lost 1 base, the J end lost 1 base, and 13 bases lay between the germline ends. The CDR3 runs 16 residues. Germline V lookup: CDR1 SGHTA, CDR2 FQGTGA. The CDR3 DNA sequence: TGTGCCAGCAGCTTAAATGGGGCCAGACCGAACACTGAAGCTTTCTTT. As protein: CASSLNGARPNTEAFF.

This clonotype occurred a few times. The rearrangement links TRBV4-3 to TRBJ2-7; no clear D. Germline CDR1 is LGHNA and CDR2 is YSLEER. The CDR3 is made up of 15 amino acids. V was trimmed by 0 bases and J by 0 bases, leaving 9 bases between them. This CDR3 is CASSQDDTRSYEQYF. CDR3 DNA: TGCGCCAGCAGCCAAGATGATACGCGCTCCTACGAGCAGTACTTC.

DNA of the CDR3: TGTGCCAGCAGTTTAATCGGGACAGACACCTACGAGCAGTACTTC. Its translation is CASSLIGTDTYEQYF. V gene TRBV28 combines with J gene TRBJ2-7, with TRBD1 matching over 7 bases. In germline, CDR1 is MDHEN, CDR2 SYDVKM. J lost 2 bases, V lost 2 bases, and 6 bases had no gene match. CDR3 length equals 15 residues.

This clonotype was seen a handful of times. This rearrangement joins TRBV5-1 to TRBJ2-5, with a weak D call TRBD1 (6 bases). Germline values: CDR1 SGHRS, CDR2 YFSETQ. The CDR3 runs to 15 residues. The V end lost 2 bases, the J end lost 4 bases, and 15 bases lay between the germline ends. The CDR3 nucleotides are TGCGCCAGCAGCTTCCTCTCAGGGGTTCGAGAGACCCAGTACTTC. This codes for CASSFLSGVRETQYF.

The chain uses TRBV7-2 and TRBJ2-3; the match to TRBD1 covers 11 bases. Germline V gene data show CDR1 as SGHTA and CDR2 as FQGNSA. The CDR3 loop spans 18 amino acids. After removal of 2 bases from V and 5 bases from J, the junction contained 12 bases not matched to a gene. In nucleotides, the CDR3 is TGTGCCAGCAGCTTATCCGGGACAGGGGGTTGGTCCGGAGATACGCAGTATTTT. Its protein is CASSLSGTGGWSGDTQYF.

The J gene is TRBJ2-1, the V gene TRBV20-1; TRBD2 matches at 13 bases. CDR1 and CDR2 from the germline V gene are DFQATT and SNEGSKA (reference sequence). V dropped 3 bases and J dropped 1; count of bases not matched to a gene: 9. There are 18 residues in the CDR3. CDR3 coding DNA: TGCAGTGCTAGTTCCGGGACTAGCGGGGACCCTTCCTACAATGAGCAGTTCTTC. Translation: CSASSGTSGDPSYNEQFF.

This clonotype was found many times. The chain links TRBV2 to TRBJ2-5; unclear D gene. The CDR3 length is 13 residues. The germline V gene encodes CDR1 SNHLY and CDR2 FYNNEI. The germline V and J ends were trimmed by 3 bases and 0 bases, with 5 bases remaining between them. The CDR3 DNA is TGTGCCAGCAGTGAGTCCTACCAAGAGACCCAGTACTTC. This encodes CASSESYQETQYF.

This clonotype was observed at least ten times. The CDR3 sequence: CASSLVPTDYEQYF. The CDR3 DNA follows: TGTGCCAGCAGTTTAGTTCCGACAGACTACGAGCAGTACTTC. The genes are TRBV28 and TRBJ2-7; tentative D call: TRBD1 (5 bases). There are 14 residues in the CDR3. In germline, CDR1 is MDHEN, CDR2 SYDVKM. Trimming left V 2 bases short and J 3 bases short, with 11 bases between.

The CDR3 DNA reads as TGTGCCAGCAGCGAGGGGGGGGGTACAAACCGCCCCTATGGCTACACCTTC. It codes for CASSEGGGTNRPYGYTF. V gene TRBV9 combines with J gene TRBJ1-2; weak D call: TRBD1 (6 bases). This CDR3 spans 17 amino acids. Trimming removed 3 bases at V and 4 bases at J, with 22 bases between. The germline CDR1 and CDR2 sequences are SGDLS and YYNGEE.

This clonotype was found many times. The V and J genes are TRBV12-3 or TRBV12-4 and TRBJ1-4; weak D call: TRBD1 (5 bases). Trimming stripped 5 bases from V and 4 bases from J, with 11 bases between. The CDR3 consists of 14 residues. CDR3 region: CASSDSFGNEKLFF. CDR3 nucleotides: TGTGCCAGCAGTGACAGCTTCGGTAATGAAAAACTGTTTTTT.

Worth noting for this clonotype: One base separates it from a far larger clone, so it is likely a read error. This chain joins TRBV7-2 and TRBJ2-4; 8 bases match TRBD2. The last part of the DNA fits TRBJ2-1 better; the J call may be wrong. Germline V gene data show CDR1 as SGHTA and CDR2 as FQGNSA. This CDR3 region has 15 residues. The CDR3 nucleotides read TGTGCCAGCAGCCCCGGGGCGGGAGGAACGGGCGAGCAGTTCTTC. This translates into CASSPGAGGTGEQFF.

Comment on this clonotype: One end of the junction does not line up with germline, which may come from a read error. This chain uses TRBV6-2 or TRBV6-3 with TRBJ1-1; D call uncertain. The CDR3 runs 13 residues. The V gene's germline CDR1 is MNHEY and CDR2 SVGEGT. CDR3 sequence (DNA): TGTGCCAACAGTTACAACTCAAACACTGAAGCTCTCTTT. Translated: CANSYNSNTEALF.

This clonotype appeared many times. The rearrangement uses TRBV20-1 and TRBJ2-3; D is ambiguous. Trimming left V 3 bases short and J 0 bases short, with 10 bases between. Germline lookup yields CDR1 DFQATT and CDR2 SNEGSKA (reference sequence). CDR3 length: 14 residues. CDR3 in DNA: TGCAGTGCTAGTGATCGTGGAAGCACAGATACGCAGTATTTT. Protein product: CSASDRGSTDTQYF.

As concerns this clonotype: The germline gene is not matched at one end of the junction; a read error may be the cause. The V and J genes are TRBV4-1 and TRBJ2-1, with 9 bases matching TRBD2. In germline, CDR1 is MGHRA, CDR2 YSYEKL. The CDR3 is made up of 15 amino acids. The CDR3 DNA sequence: TGCGCCAGCGGCCAACGGACTAGCGTGAGGAATGAGCAGTTCTTC. The encoded protein is CASGQRTSVRNEQFF.

As to this clonotype: This likely came from a read error, as a far larger clone is one base away. The genes are TRBV7-2 and TRBJ2-7, with TRBD1 identical over 10 bases. Germline CDR1 and CDR2: SGHTA and FQGNSA. This CDR3 comprises 16 residues. As DNA, the CDR3 is TGTGCCAACAGCCATACCCGGGACAGGGGCCCATACGAGCAGTACTTC. Encoded protein: CANSHTRDRGPYEQYF.

This clonotype was counted between two and nine times. This rearrangement joins TRBV5-4 to TRBJ1-2; D not certain. Trimming took off 4 bases at V and 2 bases at J, with 9 bases between the two ends. The germline gives CDR1 SGHNT, CDR2 YYREEE (reference sequence). This CDR3 has 13 residues. CDR3 loop: CASSGMENYGYTF. DNA of the CDR3: TGTGCCAGCAGCGGCATGGAGAACTATGGCTACACCTTC.

This clonotype has a count of ten or more. The V call is TRBV2, the J call TRBJ1-6; D gene uncertain. The CDR3 totals 14 residues. The germline gives CDR1 SNHLY, CDR2 FYNNEI. The V gene lost 9 bases and the J gene lost 0 bases, with 9 bases spanning the gap. This chain's CDR3 is CASTGDSYNSPLHF. DNA for the CDR3: TGTGCCAGTACCGGAGACTCCTATAATTCACCCCTCCACTTT.

This clonotype was counted at least ten times. The V gene is TRBV2, the J gene TRBJ2-1; TRBD2 aligns across 9 bases. Trimming cost V 7 bases and J 4 bases; bases outside gene matches: 5. This CDR3 spans 14 amino acids. Germline values: CDR1 SNHLY, CDR2 FYNNEI. The CDR3 reads CASTGLAIYNEQFF. As DNA, the CDR3 is TGTGCCAGCACCGGACTAGCGATATACAATGAGCAGTTCTTC.

This sequence joins TRBV20-1 and TRBJ2-7, with TRBD2 identical over 7 bases. The germline V gene has CDR1 DFQATT and CDR2 SNEGSKA (reference sequence). Unmatched junction bases numbered 0, after V lost 7 bases and J lost 3 bases. The CDR3 loop spans 10 amino acids. CDR3 bases: TGCAGTGGGACTAGCTACGAGCAGTACTTC. It codes for CSGTSYEQYF.

This clonotype was recorded many times. The chain combines TRBV2 with TRBJ1-5; D is uncertain. Per the germline V gene, CDR1 is SNHLY and CDR2 is FYNNEI. The CDR3 covers 15 residues. V dropped 6 bases and J dropped 6 bases, with 18 bases sitting between them. The CDR3 sequence: CASSPPWQPIQPQHF. CDR3 nucleotide sequence: TGTGCCAGCAGCCCCCCGTGGCAGCCCATTCAGCCCCAGCATTTT.

This clonotype has at least ten counts. The chain is built from TRBV12-3 or TRBV12-4 and TRBJ2-7; 14 nucleotides agree with TRBD2. CDR3 length equals 17 residues. Trimming at V came to 5 bases and at J to 5 bases, leaving 11 bases not matched to a gene. This CDR3 reads CASSPPGLAGVKDEQYF. Written as DNA, the CDR3 is TGTGCCAGCAGTCCACCGGGACTAGCGGGAGTGAAGGACGAGCAGTACTTC.

This clonotype showed up many times. The chain is built from TRBV7-2 and TRBJ1-1; D unresolved. Germline values: CDR1 SGHTA, CDR2 FQGNSA. V gave up 7 bases and J gave up 7 bases, with 19 bases separating them. This CDR3 comprises 14 residues. CDR3 region: CASNLGYGGGEAFF. The CDR3 DNA sequence: TGTGCCAGCAATCTTGGGTACGGAGGAGGTGAAGCTTTCTTT.

The chain links TRBV27 to TRBJ1-2; D possibly corresponds to TRBD1 (5 bases). This CDR3 contains 16 residues. Per germline, CDR1 MNHEY and CDR2 SMNVEV (reference sequence). Trimming removed 6 bases from V and 0 bases from J, with 17 bases in between. CDR3: CASSSLSMGANYGYTF. In nucleotides, the CDR3 is TGTGCCAGCAGCTCCCTATCTATGGGGGCTAACTATGGCTACACCTTC.